The TCR beta chain under discussion was sequenced for a study of control samples from healthy donors and cancer patients. The CDR3 is 13 amino acids. Trimming cost V 6 bases and J 2 bases, with 10 bases left between them. Germline CDR1 reads MDHEN; CDR2 reads SYDVKM. Using immunoSEQ multiplex PCR, the repertoire was profiled, and TCRdb retains in-frame clones only, with some absent. The sample includes 170,000 or so clones, 94% of them seen just once. The V and J genes are TRBV28 and TRBJ1-2; TRBD1 might be the D (5 bases). This clonotype was obtained from a young woman in good health. Sequences were obtained from blood. Here the CDR3 DNA reads TGTGCCAGCAGGGGGGGAGTGAACTATGGCTACACCTTC. It translates to CASRGGVNYGYTF.